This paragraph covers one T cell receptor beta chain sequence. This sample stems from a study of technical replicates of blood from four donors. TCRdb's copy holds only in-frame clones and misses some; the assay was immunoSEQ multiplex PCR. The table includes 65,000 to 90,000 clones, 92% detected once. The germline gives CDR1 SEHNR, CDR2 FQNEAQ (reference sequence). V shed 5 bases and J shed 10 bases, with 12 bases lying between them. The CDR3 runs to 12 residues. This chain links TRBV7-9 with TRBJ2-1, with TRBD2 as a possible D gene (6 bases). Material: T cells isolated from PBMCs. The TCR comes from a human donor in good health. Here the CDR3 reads CASSRDFQEQFF. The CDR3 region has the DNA TGTGCCAGCAGCCGGGACTTCCAAGAGCAGTTCTTC.